This T cell receptor beta chain originates from a study of low-dose radiotherapy and immunotherapy resistance in tumors. The ends lost 2 bases at V and 7 bases at J; junction bases unmatched: 10. CDR1 is MNHEY, CDR2 SVGAGI, per germline. The CDR3 extends over 15 amino acids. Alpha and beta chains were covered, as first-strand cDNA relied on TRAV- and TRBV-specific primers. A constant-region primer paired with the V-primer adapter amplified TCRs over approximately 18 PCR cycles. TCRdb re-analysed the reads in MiXCR, keeping a single row per CDR3 protein. The sample consists of roughly 40,000 distinct CDR3 sequences, less than 30% of them appearing once. Documented time point: after trial treatment. The sample's treatment: LDRT plus nivolumab, ipilimumab, low-dose cyclophosphamide and aspirin (RACIN trial).

The gene calls are TRBV6-5 and TRBJ2-7, with TRBD2 matching over 8 bases. The source material was PBMCs, sampled after low-dose radiotherapy plus immunotherapy. This clonotype was obtained from a male donor with prostate cancer. The CDR3, as DNA: TGTGCCAGCAGTTACAGTCCGGGAGGGCCGTCAGAGCAGTACTTC. This gives the protein CASSYSPGGPSEQYF.